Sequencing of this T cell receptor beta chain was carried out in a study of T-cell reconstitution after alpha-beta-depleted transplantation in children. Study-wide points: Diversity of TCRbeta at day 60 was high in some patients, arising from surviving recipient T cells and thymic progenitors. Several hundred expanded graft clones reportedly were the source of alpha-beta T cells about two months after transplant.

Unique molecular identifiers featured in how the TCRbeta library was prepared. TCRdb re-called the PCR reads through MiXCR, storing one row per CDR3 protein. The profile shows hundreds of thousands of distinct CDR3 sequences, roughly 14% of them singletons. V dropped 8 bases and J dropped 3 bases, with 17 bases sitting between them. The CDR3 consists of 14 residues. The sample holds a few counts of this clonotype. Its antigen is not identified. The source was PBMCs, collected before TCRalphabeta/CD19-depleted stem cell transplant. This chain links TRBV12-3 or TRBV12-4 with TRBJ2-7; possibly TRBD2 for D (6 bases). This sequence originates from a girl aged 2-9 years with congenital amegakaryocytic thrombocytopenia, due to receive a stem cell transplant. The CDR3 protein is CASGRDSTSYEQYF. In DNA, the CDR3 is TGTGCCAGCGGCCGGGACTCCACGAGCTACGAGCAGTACTTC.